Listed below are T cell receptor beta chains from one sample, sequenced in a study of blood T cells in healthy people across ages. TCRdb reanalysed the 5' RACE reads using MiXCR and keeps one entry per CDR3 protein. The sample has some 890,000 distinct CDR3 sequences, 25% to 35% seen once. This same sample was also part of a study on T cells of mothers and their children.

Specimen: blood. The receptors shown here come from a woman in her thirties or forties in good health. Each CDR3 is given with its conserved first and last residue. D genes are given only for firm matches. Size is stated for part of the rows, as once, few or many counts, or as a class when the clone is expanded.

TRBJ2-5 TRBV9 . . TGTGCCAGCAGCGTAGAATGGGGCCAAGAGACCCAGTACTTC CASSVEWGQETQYF
TRBJ2-1 TRBV3-1 . few TGTGCCAGCAGCCAAGCTGGACAAGCCCTGATCAATGAGCAGTTCTTC CASSQAGQALINEQFF
TRBJ2-7 TRBV5-1 TRBD1 many TGCGCCAGCAGCTTCCGGGACAGGGATTCCTACGAGCAGTACTTC CASSFRDRDSYEQYF
TRBJ2-3 TRBV27 . few TGTGCCAGCAGACCCCTGGGGACGGGCACAGATACGCAGTATTTT CASRPLGTGTDTQYF
TRBJ2-1 TRBV7-9 . . TGTGCCAGCAGCTTAGAGGGGAGTTGGGCGGGCAATGAGCAGTTCTTC CASSLEGSWAGNEQFF
TRBJ1-2 TRBV12-3/TRBV12-4 . . TGTGCCAGCAGAGCCCCCGAGGGGGTCGGAGGCTACACCTTC CASRAPEGVGGYTF
TRBJ2-2 TRBV29-1 . . TGCAGCGTCACGGACACCGGTAAGACCGGGGAGCTGTTTTTT CSVTDTGKTGELFF
TRBJ1-4 TRBV7-3 . . TGTGCCAGCAGCCTGGACAGATTTGAAAAACTGTTTTTT CASSLDRFEKLFF
TRBJ2-3 TRBV5-1 . . TGCGCCAGCAGCACCTCAACGCCAGCGAATACGCAGTATTTT CASSTSTPANTQYF
TRBJ2-1 TRBV24-1 . . TGTGCCACCAGTGCCGCCGGGGGTGCCTACAATGAGCAGTTCTTC CATSAAGGAYNEQFF
TRBJ1-1 TRBV20-1 . . TGCAGTGCTACACGCCCCGACAGCGGGGGAACTGAAGCTTTCTTT CSATRPDSGGTEAFF
TRBJ1-1 TRBV3-1 TRBD1 few TGTGCCAGCAGAAACAGGGGAACAGAAGGGACTGAAGCTTTCTTT CASRNRGTEGTEAFF
TRBJ2-6 TRBV7-9 TRBD2 few TGTGCCAGCAGCTGGCCGACTAGCGGGGCTTCTGGGGCCAACGTCCTGACTTTC CASSWPTSGASGANVLTF
TRBJ1-5 TRBV20-1 . . TGCAGTGCTACGCAGGGGAGTAGCAATCAGCCCCAGCATTTT CSATQGSSNQPQHF
TRBJ2-5 TRBV20-1 . many TGCAGTGCTAGTGAGGGATCAAGACAAGAGACCCAGTACTTC CSASEGSRQETQYF
TRBJ2-1 TRBV19 TRBD1 . TGTGCCAGTAAATCAGGGGGTAATGAGCAGTTCTTC CASKSGGNEQFF
TRBJ2-5 TRBV4-1 . many TGCGCCAGCAGATCGCGGGGCTTCAAACAAGAGACCCAGTACTTC CASRSRGFKQETQYF
TRBJ1-6 TRBV4-1 . . TGCGCCAGCGGCCGCCTCAGGGGAGACAATTCACCCCTCCACTTT CASGRLRGDNSPLHF
TRBJ1-1 TRBV20-1 . few TGCAGTGCTAGAGATCCGACAGGCCCGGGAACTGAAGCTTTCTTT CSARDPTGPGTEAFF
TRBJ2-1 TRBV20-1 . few TGCAGTGCTAGAGTAGTCGGACCTCGGGACAATGAGCAGTTCTTC CSARVVGPRDNEQFF
TRBJ2-5 TRBV29-1 . many TGCAGCGTTGTTCGGGAGACCCAGTACTTC CSVVRETQYF
TRBJ1-1 TRBV7-9 TRBD1 few TGTGCCAGCAGCTCGCGACAGGGGGCTGGCACTGAAGCTTTCTTT CASSSRQGAGTEAFF
TRBJ2-1 TRBV7-9 TRBD1 . TGTGCCAGCAGCCCAAGCCGGGACAGGGTGTGTTACGAGCAGTTCTTC CASSPSRDRVCYEQFF
TRBJ2-7 TRBV12-3/TRBV12-4 TRBD2 . TGTGCCAGCAGCAATACCGGGACTATGAGCAAGCAGTACTTC CASSNTGTMSKQYF
TRBJ2-1 TRBV5-1 . . TGCGCCAGCAGCCCGCTGGTCATCGTTCCGAGTTCCTACAATGAGCAGTTCTTC CASSPLVIVPSSYNEQFF
TRBJ2-5 TRBV3-1 TRBD2 many TGTGCCAGCAGCCGACCTAGCGGGGCCCAAGAGACCCAGTACTTC CASSRPSGAQETQYF
TRBJ1-1 TRBV28 . . TGTGCCAGCCTGACTCGGAGCAGGGCGTACACTGAAGCTTTCTTT CASLTRSRAYTEAFF
TRBJ2-5 TRBV14 TRBD2 few TGTGCCAGCAGCCAAGGGAGGACTAGCGGGGGGCCGTACCAAGAGACCCAGTACTTC CASSQGRTSGGPYQETQYF
TRBJ2-6 TRBV5-1 TRBD1 few TGCGCCAGCAGCTTACAGGGGGCAACCTCTGGGGCCAACGTCCTGACTTTC CASSLQGATSGANVLTF
TRBJ1-6 TRBV6-1 . . TGTGCCAGCAGTGAATCGGGAGGAGGGTTGAATTCACCCCTCCACTTT CASSESGGGLNSPLHF
TRBJ2-3 TRBV12-3/TRBV12-4 . . TGTGCCAGCAGACCTCGCCGGGGGAACACAGATACGCAGTATTTT CASRPRRGNTDTQYF
TRBJ2-3 TRBV7-2 . few TGTGCCAGCAGCTTAGTAAGGGCAAACACAGATACGCAGTATTTT CASSLVRANTDTQYF
TRBJ2-2 TRBV7-2 TRBD2 few TGTGCCAGCAGCTACAGCGGGGGGGCCAGCACCGGGGAGCTGTTTTTT CASSYSGGASTGELFF
TRBJ1-2 TRBV12-3/TRBV12-4 TRBD1 . TGTGCCAGCAGTACGAGGACAGGGGTAGGCTATGGCTACACCTTC CASSTRTGVGYGYTF
TRBJ2-7 TRBV28 TRBD2 many TGTGCCAGCATTCCTGGACTAGCGGGGGGACAACTCTACGAGCAGTACTTC CASIPGLAGGQLYEQYF
TRBJ1-2 TRBV29-1 . few TGCAGCGTTGAAGATAGGGGGGGTAACTATGGCTACACCTTC CSVEDRGGNYGYTF
TRBJ1-2 TRBV29-1 . many TGCAGCGTTGAAAGGGACCGCTCCTATGGCTACACCTTC CSVERDRSYGYTF
TRBJ2-7 TRBV28 TRBD1 many TGTGCCAGCAGTTTTGGGGCACAGGGGGCCGATGAGCAGTACTTC CASSFGAQGADEQYF
TRBJ2-1 TRBV5-1 TRBD2 . TGCGCCAGCAGCTTCCTAGCGGGGGCCTCCTACAATGAGCAGTTCTTC CASSFLAGASYNEQFF
TRBJ2-7 TRBV12-3/TRBV12-4 TRBD1 few TGTGCCGGCAGTGCCCGACAGGGAAGCTCCTACGAGCAGTACTTC CAGSARQGSSYEQYF
TRBJ2-4 TRBV3-1 . . TGTGCCAGCAGCCAACCCGGGACAACTGAGCGGTACTTC CASSQPGTTERYF
TRBJ2-5 TRBV11-2 TRBD2 . TGTGCCAGCTGTCTAGCGGGGGCACAGGAGCAGTACTTC CASCLAGAQEQYF
TRBJ2-7 TRBV10-3 . . TGTGCCATCGGTAGGGACGTATACGAGCAGTACTTC CAIGRDVYEQYF
TRBJ2-7 TRBV2 . . TGTGCCAGCAGCCCAATGGTTTCGGGAGCCTACGAGCAGTACTTC CASSPMVSGAYEQYF
TRBJ2-7 TRBV7-6 . few TGTGCCAGCAGCTTTACCCTAGAGGGGGGGAGCTCCTACGAGCAGTACTTC CASSFTLEGGSSYEQYF
TRBJ2-7 TRBV6-5 . many TGTGCCAGCAGTCTATCACCGAGCTCCTACGAGCAGTACTTC CASSLSPSSYEQYF